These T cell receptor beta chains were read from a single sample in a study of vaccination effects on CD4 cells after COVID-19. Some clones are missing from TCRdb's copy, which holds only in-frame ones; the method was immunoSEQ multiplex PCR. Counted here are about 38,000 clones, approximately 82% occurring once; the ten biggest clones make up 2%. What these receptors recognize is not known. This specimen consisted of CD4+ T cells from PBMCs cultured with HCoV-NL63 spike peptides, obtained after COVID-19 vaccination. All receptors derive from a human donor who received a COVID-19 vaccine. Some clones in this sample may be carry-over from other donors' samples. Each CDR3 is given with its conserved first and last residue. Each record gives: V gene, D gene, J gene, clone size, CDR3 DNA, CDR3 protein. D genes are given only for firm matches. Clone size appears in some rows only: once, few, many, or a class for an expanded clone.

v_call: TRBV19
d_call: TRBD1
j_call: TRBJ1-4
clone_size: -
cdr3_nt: TGTGCCAGTAGTATTTCGACAGGGGTTGAAAAACTGTTTTTT
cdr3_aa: CASSISTGVEKLFF

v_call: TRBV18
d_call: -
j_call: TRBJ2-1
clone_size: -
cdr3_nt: TGTGCCAGCTCACCACCGCAGGGATACTACAATGAGCAGTTCTTC
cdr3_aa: CASSPPQGYYNEQFF

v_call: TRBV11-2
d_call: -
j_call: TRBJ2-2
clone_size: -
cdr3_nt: TGTGCCAGCAGCTTAAATTTAGCGACCGGGGAGCTGTTTTTT
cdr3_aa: CASSLNLATGELFF

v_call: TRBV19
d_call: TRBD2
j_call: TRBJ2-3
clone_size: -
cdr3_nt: TGTGCCAGTAGAAAGATAGCGGGGGGCACAGATACGCAGTATTTT
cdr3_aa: CASRKIAGGTDTQYF

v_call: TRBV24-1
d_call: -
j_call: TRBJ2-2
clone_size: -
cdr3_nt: TGTGCCACCAGTGTAGTGAACACCGGGGAGCTGTTTTTT
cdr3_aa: CATSVVNTGELFF

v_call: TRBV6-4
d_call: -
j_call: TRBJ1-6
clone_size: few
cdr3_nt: TGTGCCAGCAGTGACGGGGGGAACTCACCCCTCCACTTT
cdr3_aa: CASSDGGNSPLHF

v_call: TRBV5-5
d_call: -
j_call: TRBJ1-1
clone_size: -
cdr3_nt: TGTGCCAGCAGCTTGACAGCGAGTATGAACACTGAAGCTTTCTTT
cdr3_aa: CASSLTASMNTEAFF

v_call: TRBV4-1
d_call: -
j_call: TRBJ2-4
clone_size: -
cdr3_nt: TGCGCCAGCAGCCAACCGACTCTAGCCAAAAACATTCAGTACTTC
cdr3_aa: CASSQPTLAKNIQYF

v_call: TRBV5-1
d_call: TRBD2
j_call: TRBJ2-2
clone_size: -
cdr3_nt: TGCGCCAGCAGCTACGGGACTAGTAACACCGGGGAGCTGTTTTTT
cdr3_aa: CASSYGTSNTGELFF

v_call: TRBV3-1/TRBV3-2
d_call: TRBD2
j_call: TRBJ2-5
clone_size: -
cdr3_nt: TGTGCCAGCAGCCAATCGACTAGCGGAACACAAGAGACCCAGTACTTC
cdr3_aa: CASSQSTSGTQETQYF

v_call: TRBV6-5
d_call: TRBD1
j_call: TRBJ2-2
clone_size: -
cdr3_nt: TGTGCCAGCAGGCCGACAGGGGTTATCACCGGGGAGCTGTTTTTT
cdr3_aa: CASRPTGVITGELFF

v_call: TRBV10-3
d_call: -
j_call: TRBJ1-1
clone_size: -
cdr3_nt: TGTGCCATCAGTGAGTCGGGCGAACCTTTCTTT
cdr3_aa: CAISESGEPFF

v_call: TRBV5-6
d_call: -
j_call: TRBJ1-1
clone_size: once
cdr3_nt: TGTGCCAGCAGCTTGTATATTGGTTCGAACACTGAAGCTTTCTTT
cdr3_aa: CASSLYIGSNTEAFF

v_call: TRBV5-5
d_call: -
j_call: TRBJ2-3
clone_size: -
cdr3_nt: TGTGCCAGCAGCTTTACGACAGGGACTAGCACAGATACGCAGTATTTT
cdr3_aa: CASSFTTGTSTDTQYF

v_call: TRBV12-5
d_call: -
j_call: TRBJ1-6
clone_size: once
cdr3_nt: TGTGCTAGTGGTTTGGTACAGGGCGGCGGTTCACCCCTCCACTTT
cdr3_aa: CASGLVQGGGSPLHF

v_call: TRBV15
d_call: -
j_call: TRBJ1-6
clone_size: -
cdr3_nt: TGTGCCACCAGCAGAGGACACGCCGGGCCCTATAATTCACCCCTCCACTTT
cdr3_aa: CATSRGHAGPYNSPLHF

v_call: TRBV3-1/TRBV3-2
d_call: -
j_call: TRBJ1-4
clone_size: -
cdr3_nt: TGTGCCAGCAGCCAAGATCCGAGACAGTCCAGGAGGGAAAAACTGTTTTTT
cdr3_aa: CASSQDPRQSRREKLFF

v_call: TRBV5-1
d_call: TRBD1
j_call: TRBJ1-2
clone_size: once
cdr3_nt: TGCGCCAGCAGCTTGGTAACAGGGGCTAACTATGGCTACACCTTC
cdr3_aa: CASSLVTGANYGYTF

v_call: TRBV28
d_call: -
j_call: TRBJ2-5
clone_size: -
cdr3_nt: TGTGCCACACATGGGGTTATAGAGACCCAGTACTTC
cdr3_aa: CATHGVIETQYF

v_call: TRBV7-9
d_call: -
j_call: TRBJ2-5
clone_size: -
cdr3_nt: TGTGCCAGCAGCTTACTCGGCAGGGGCGAGACCCAGTACTTC
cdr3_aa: CASSLLGRGETQYF

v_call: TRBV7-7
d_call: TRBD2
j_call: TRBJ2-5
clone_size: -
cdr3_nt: TGTGCCAGCAGCTTAGCAGCGACTAGCATGCAGACCCAGTACTTC
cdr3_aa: CASSLAATSMQTQYF

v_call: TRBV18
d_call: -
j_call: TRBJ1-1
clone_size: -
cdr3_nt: TGTGCCAGCACTTTGGGGCGGGAGAACACTGAAGCTTTCTTT
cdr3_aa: CASTLGRENTEAFF

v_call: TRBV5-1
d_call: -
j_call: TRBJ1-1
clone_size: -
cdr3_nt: TGCGCCAGCAGCCCCCTCGGCGCGGACACTGAAGCTTTCTTT
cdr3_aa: CASSPLGADTEAFF

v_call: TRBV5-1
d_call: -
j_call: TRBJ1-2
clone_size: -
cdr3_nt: TGCGCCAGCAGCGGAGGGGGTAGTGGCTACACCTTC
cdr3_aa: CASSGGGSGYTF

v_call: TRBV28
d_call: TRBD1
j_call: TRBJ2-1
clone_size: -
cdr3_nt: TGTGCCAGCAGGGTGACAGGGCCCTACAATGAGCAGTTCTTC
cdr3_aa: CASRVTGPYNEQFF

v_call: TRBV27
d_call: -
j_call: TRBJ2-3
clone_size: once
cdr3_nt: TGTGCCAGCAGTCCCTCGATTGGGATCTTACAGTATTTT
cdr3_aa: CASSPSIGILQYF

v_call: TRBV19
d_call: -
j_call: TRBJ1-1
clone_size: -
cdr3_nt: TGTGCCAGTAGTATGGGCACCCATATTGGGACAGAAGCTTTCTTT
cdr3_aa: CASSMGTHIGTEAFF

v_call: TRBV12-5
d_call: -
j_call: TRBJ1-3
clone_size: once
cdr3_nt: TGTGCTAGTGGTTTAGAAGTGGTGCAGGGCTCAAACACCATATATTTT
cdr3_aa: CASGLEVVQGSNTIYF

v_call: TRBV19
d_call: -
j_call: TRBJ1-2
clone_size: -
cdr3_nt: TGTGCCAGTAGTGGCCCTACAGGGAACTATGGCTACACCTTC
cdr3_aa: CASSGPTGNYGYTF

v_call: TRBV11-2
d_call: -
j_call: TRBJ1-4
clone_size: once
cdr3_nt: TGTGCCAGCAGCAGAGTAATGGGGCCTAATGAAAAACTGTTTTTT
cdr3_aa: CASSRVMGPNEKLFF

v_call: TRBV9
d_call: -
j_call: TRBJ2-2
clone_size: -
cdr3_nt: TGTGCCAGCAGCGTAGGTATGGGGGTCGCGAACACCGGGGAGCTGTTTTTT
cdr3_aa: CASSVGMGVANTGELFF

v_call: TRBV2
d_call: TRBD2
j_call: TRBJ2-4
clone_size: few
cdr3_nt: TGTGCCAGCAGTCCGCGGACTAGCGGGGGGGCCGTGGCCAAAAACATTCAGTACTTC
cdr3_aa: CASSPRTSGGAVAKNIQYF

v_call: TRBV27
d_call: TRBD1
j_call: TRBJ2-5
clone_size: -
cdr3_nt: TGTGCCAGCAGTATCGACAGGGGAGGGACCCAGTACTTC
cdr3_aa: CASSIDRGGTQYF

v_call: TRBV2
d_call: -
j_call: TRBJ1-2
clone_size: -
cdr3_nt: TGTGCCAGCGGGGGGGAGAGGGGAAACGGCGGCTACACCTTC
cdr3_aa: CASGGERGNGGYTF

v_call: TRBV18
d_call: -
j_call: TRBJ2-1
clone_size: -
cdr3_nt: TGTGCCAGCTCACCTCCACAGGGAGGGACCTACAATGAGCAGTTCTTC
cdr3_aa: CASSPPQGGTYNEQFF

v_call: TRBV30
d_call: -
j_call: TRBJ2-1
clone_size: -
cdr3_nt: TGTGCCTGGAGTGTGAGGGGCCCCTTTTACAATGAGCAGTTCTTC
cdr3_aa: CAWSVRGPFYNEQFF

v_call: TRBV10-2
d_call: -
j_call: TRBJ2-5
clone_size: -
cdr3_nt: TGCGCCAGCAGCCCAGGACCACAAGAGACCCAGTACTTC
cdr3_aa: CASSPGPQETQYF

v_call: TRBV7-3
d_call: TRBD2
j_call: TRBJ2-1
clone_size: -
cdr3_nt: TGTGCCAGCAGCTTGGGCGGGGGGGCCGTTGAGCAGTTCTTC
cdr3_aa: CASSLGGGAVEQFF

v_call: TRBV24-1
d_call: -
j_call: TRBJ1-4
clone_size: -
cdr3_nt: TGTGCCACCAGTGGGTCCCCTGATACTGAAAAACTGTTTTTT
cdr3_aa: CATSGSPDTEKLFF

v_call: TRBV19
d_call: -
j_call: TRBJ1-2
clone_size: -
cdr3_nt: TGTGCCAGTAGACAAACCCCGGGCTTGAACTATGGCTACACCTTC
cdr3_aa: CASRQTPGLNYGYTF

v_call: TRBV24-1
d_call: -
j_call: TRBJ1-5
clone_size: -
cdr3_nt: TGTGCCACCAGTGACTCGGGACGGCATAGCAATCAGCCCCAGCATTTT
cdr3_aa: CATSDSGRHSNQPQHF

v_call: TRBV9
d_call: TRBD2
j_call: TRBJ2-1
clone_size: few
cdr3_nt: TGTGCCAGCAGCGTTACTAGCGGGGGCTACAATGAGCAGTTCTTC
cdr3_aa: CASSVTSGGYNEQFF

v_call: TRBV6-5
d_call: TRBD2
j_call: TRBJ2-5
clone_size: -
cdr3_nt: TGTGCCAGCCAGAGAACGGGGGGGGCTGAAGAGACCCAGTACTTC
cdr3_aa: CASQRTGGAEETQYF

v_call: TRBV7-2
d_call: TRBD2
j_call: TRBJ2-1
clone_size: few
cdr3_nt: TGTGCCAGCAGCTTAGCATCTAGCGGGGGATTAAATGAGCAGTTCTTC
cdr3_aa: CASSLASSGGLNEQFF

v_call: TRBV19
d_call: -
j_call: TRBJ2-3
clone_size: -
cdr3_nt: TGTGCCAGTAGTATAGGCAGTAGGGATACGCAGTATTTT
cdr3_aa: CASSIGSRDTQYF

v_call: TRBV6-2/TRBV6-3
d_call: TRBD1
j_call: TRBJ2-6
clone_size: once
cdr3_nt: TGTGCCAGCAGTCAACAGGGGGCGCGGGGGGCCAACGTCCTGACTTTC
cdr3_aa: CASSQQGARGANVLTF

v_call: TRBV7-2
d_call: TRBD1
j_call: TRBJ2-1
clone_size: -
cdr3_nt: TGTGCCAGCAGCTTGAGCAGGGGGCCCCACCTATACAATGAGCAGTTCTTC
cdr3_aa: CASSLSRGPHLYNEQFF

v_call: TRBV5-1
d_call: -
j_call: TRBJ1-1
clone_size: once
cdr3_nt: TGCGCCAGCAGCGAAGGGGGCACTGAAGCTTTCTTT
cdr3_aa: CASSEGGTEAFF

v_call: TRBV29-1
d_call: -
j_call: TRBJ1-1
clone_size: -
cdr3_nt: TGCAGCATCGCCAGGACAGTGGGGACTGAAGCTTTCTTT
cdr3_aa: CSIARTVGTEAFF

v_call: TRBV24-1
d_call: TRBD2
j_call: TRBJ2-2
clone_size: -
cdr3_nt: TGTGCCACCAGTGATTTCACTAGCGCGGGCTCCCCCGGGGAGCTGTTTTTT
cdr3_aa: CATSDFTSAGSPGELFF

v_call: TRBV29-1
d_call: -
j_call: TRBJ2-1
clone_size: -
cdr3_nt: TGCAGCGTGGGGGTGAATGAGCAGTTCTTC
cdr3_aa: CSVGVNEQFF

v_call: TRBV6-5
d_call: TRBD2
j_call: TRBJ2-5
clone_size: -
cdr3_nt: TGTGCCAGCAGTTATGGCGGGGGGCGGACCCAGTACTTC
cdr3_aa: CASSYGGGRTQYF

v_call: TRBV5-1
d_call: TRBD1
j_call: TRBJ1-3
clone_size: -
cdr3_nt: TGCGCCAGCAGCGGTACAGGGGGCTCTGGAAACACCATATATTTT
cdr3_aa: CASSGTGGSGNTIYF

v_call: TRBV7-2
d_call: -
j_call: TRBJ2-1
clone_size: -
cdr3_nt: TGTGCCAGCAGCAAGACCCCCGGGGGTGGGGATGAGCAGTTCTTC
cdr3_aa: CASSKTPGGGDEQFF